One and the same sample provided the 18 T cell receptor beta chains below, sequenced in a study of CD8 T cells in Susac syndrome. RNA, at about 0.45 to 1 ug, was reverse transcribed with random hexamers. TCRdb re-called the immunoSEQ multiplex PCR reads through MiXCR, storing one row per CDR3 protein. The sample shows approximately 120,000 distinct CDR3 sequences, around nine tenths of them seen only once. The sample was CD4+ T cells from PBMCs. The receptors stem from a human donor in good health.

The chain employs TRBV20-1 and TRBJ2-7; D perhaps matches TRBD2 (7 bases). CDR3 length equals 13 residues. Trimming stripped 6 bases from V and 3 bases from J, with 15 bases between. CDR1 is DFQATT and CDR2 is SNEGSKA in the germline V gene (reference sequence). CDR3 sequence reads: CSASWGGHYEQYF. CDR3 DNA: TGCAGTGCCTCTTGGGGGGGCCACTACGAGCAGTACTTC.

The CDR3: CASSLPRGQYNSPLHF. In nucleotides, the CDR3 is TGTGCCAGCAGTTTACCTCGGGGACAGTATAATTCACCCCTCCACTTT. The chain employs TRBV28 and TRBJ1-6; 7 nucleotides align to TRBD1. V gave up 2 bases and J gave up 4 bases; unmatched junction bases: 5. Germline assignment: CDR1 MDHEN and CDR2 SYDVKM. There are 16 residues in the CDR3.

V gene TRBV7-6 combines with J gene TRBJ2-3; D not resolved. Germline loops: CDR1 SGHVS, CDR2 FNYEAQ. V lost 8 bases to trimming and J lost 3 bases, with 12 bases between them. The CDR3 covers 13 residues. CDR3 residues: CASGNTRTDTQYF. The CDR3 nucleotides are TGTGCCAGCGGTAATACTCGTACAGATACGCAGTATTTT.

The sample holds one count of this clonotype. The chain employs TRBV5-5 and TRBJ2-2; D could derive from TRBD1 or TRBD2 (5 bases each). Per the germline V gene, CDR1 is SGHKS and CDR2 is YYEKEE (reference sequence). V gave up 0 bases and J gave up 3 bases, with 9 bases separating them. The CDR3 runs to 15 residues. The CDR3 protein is CASSLEGRDTGELFF. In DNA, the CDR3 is TGTGCCAGCAGCTTGGAGGGGAGAGACACCGGGGAGCTGTTTTTT.

In DNA form, the CDR3 reads TGCAGTGCTCCCGAGACTAGCGGATACACAGATACGCAGTATTTT. It specifies CSAPETSGYTDTQYF. The V call is TRBV20-1, the J call TRBJ2-3; 9 nucleotides match TRBD2. V gave up 5 bases and J gave up 2 bases; unmatched junction bases: 8. This CDR3 comprises 15 residues. Germline values: CDR1 DFQATT, CDR2 SNEGSKA (reference sequence).

This CDR3 reads CASSLADFGGQSDTQYF. The CDR3 DNA reads as TGCGCCAGCAGCTTGGCCGATTTCGGGGGACAGTCAGATACGCAGTATTTT. The chain carries TRBV5-1 and TRBJ2-3, with D perhaps matching TRBD1 (7 bases). This CDR3 region has 17 residues. The germline V gene has CDR1 SGHRS and CDR2 YFSETQ. V gave up 0 bases and J gave up 4 bases, with 18 bases separating them. The entire variable domain, with the rest obtained from reference TRBV5-1 and TRBJ2-3, is as follows: KAGVTQTPRYLIKTRGQQVTLSCSPISGHRSVSWYQQTPGQGLQFLFEYFSETQRNKGNFPGRFSGRQFSNSRSEMNVSTLELGDSALYLCASSLADFGGQSDTQYFGPGTRLTVL.

CDR3 coding DNA: TGTGCCAGCAGCCGGGACAGCTTCTACGAGCAGTACTTC. Protein sequence: CASSRDSFYEQYF. The chain combines TRBV6-6 with TRBJ2-7; 7 nucleotides match TRBD1. CDR1 MNHNY and CDR2 SVGAGI come from the germline V gene (reference sequence). This CDR3 is built from 13 residues. V lost 6 bases and J lost 3; bases outside the gene matches: 5.

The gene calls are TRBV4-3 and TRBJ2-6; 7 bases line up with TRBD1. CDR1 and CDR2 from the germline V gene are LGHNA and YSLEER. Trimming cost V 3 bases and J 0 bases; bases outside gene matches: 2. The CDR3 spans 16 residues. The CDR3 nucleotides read TGCGCCAGCAGCCAGGGACAGTCCTCTGGGGCCAACGTCCTGACTTTC. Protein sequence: CASSQGQSSGANVLTF.

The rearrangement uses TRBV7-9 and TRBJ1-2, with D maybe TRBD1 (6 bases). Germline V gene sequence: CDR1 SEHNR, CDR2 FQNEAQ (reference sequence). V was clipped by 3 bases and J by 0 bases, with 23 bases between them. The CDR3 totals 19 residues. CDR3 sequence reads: CASSFYRELNRISNYGYTF. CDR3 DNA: TGTGCCAGCAGCTTTTACAGGGAATTGAATCGGATCTCTAACTATGGCTACACCTTC.

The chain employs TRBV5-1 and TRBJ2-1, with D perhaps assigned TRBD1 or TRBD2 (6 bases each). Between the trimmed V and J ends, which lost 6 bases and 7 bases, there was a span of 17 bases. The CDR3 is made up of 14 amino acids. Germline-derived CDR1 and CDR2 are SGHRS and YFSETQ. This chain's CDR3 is CASIGGSGGNEQFF. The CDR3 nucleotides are TGCGCCAGCATCGGGGGCTCGGGCGGAAATGAGCAGTTCTTC.

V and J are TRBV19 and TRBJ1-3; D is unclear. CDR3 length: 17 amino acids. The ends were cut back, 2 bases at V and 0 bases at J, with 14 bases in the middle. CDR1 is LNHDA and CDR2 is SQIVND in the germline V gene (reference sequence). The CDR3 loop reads CASSIRPFLLSGNTIYF. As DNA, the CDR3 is TGTGCCAGTAGTATAAGGCCGTTCCTGCTCTCTGGAAACACCATATATTTT. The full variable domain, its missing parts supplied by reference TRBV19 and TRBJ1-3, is DGGITQSPKYLFRKEGQNVTLSCEQNLNHDAMYWYRQDPGQGLRLIYYSQIVNDFQKGDIAEGYSVSREKKESFPLTVTSAQKNPTAFYLCASSIRPFLLSGNTIYFGEGSWLTVV.

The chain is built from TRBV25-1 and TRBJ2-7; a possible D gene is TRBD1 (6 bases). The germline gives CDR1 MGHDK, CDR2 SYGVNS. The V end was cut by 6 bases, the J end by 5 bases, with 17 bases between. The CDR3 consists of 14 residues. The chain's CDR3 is CASRGRGYVDEQYF. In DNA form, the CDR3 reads TGTGCCAGCAGGGGCAGGGGATACGTCGACGAGCAGTACTTC.

The CDR3 region is CSPITGNEQYF. The CDR3 DNA is TGCAGTCCTATTACAGGGAACGAGCAGTACTTC. The gene calls are TRBV20-1 and TRBJ2-7; a possible D gene is TRBD1 (6 bases). The CDR3 has 11 amino acids. Trimming removed 8 bases from V and 5 bases from J, with 13 bases in between. From germline, CDR1 is DFQATT and CDR2 SNEGSKA (reference sequence).

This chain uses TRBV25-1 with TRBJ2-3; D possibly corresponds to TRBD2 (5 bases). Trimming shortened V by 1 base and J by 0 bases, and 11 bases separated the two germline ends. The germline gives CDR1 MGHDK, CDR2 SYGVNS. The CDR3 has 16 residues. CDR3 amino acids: CASSELGGGSTDTQYF. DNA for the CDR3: TGTGCCAGCAGTGAATTAGGCGGAGGTAGCACAGATACGCAGTATTTT. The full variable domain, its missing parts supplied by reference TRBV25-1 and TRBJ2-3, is EADIYQTPRYLVIGTGKKITLECSQTMGHDKMYWYQQDPGMELHLIHYSYGVNSTEKGDLSSESTVSRIRTEHFPLTLESARPSHTSQYLCASSELGGGSTDTQYFGPGTRLTVL.

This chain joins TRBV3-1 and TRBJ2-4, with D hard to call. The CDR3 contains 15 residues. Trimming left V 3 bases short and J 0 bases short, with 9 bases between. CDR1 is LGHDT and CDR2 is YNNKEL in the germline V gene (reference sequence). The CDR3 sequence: CASSQVIEAKNIQYF. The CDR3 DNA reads TGTGCCAGCAGCCAGGTTATTGAAGCCAAAAACATTCAGTACTTC. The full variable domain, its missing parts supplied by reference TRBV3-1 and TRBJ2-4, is DTAVSQTPKYLVTQMGNDKSIKCEQNLGHDTMYWYKQDSKKFLKIMFSYNNKELIINETVPNRFSPKSPDKAHLNLHINSLELGDSAVYFCASSQVIEAKNIQYFGAGTRLSVL.

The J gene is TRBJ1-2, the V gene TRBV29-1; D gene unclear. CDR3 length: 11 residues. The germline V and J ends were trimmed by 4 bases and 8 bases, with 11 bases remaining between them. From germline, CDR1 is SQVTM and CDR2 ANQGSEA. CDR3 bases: TGCAGCGTTGGATCCGCAGGCGGCTACACCTTC. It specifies CSVGSAGGYTF.

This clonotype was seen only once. The CDR3 is CASSQEGDYGYTF. Here the CDR3 DNA reads TGCGCCAGCAGCCAAGAAGGGGACTATGGCTACACCTTC. The V and J genes are TRBV4-3 and TRBJ1-2; tentatively, D is TRBD1 (5 bases). The germline V gene has CDR1 LGHNA and CDR2 YSLEER. V was trimmed by 0 bases and J by 3 bases, leaving 5 bases between them. This CDR3 contains 13 residues.

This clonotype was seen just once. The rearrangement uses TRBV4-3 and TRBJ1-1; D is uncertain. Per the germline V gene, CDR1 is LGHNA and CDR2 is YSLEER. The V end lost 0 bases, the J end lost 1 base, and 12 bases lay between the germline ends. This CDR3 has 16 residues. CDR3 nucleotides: TGCGCCAGCAGCCAAGAGGGTCCACCCTCGAACACTGAAGCTTTCTTT. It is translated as CASSQEGPPSNTEAFF.